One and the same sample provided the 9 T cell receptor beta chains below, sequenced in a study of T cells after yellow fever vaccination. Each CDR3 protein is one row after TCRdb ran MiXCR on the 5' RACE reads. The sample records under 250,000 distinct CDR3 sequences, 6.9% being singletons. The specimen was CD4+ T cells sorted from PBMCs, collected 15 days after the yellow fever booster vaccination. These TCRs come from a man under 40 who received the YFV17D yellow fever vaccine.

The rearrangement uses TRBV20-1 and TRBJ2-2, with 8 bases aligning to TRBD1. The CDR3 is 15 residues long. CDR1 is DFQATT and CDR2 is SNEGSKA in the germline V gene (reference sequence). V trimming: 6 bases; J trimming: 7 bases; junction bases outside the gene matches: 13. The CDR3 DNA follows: TGCAGTGCCCTGCCGAGACAGGGGTGGAACGGGGAGCTGTTTTTT. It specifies CSALPRQGWNGELFF.

In nucleotides, the CDR3 is TGTGCCAGCAGTTTAAATGACAGGGTCCTCTATGGCTACACCTTC. It encodes CASSLNDRVLYGYTF. This chain connects TRBV12-3 or TRBV12-4 to TRBJ1-2; 7 positions match TRBD1. Losses at the gene ends were 2 bases for V and 4 bases for J; bases not matched to a gene: 7. The CDR3 spans 15 residues.

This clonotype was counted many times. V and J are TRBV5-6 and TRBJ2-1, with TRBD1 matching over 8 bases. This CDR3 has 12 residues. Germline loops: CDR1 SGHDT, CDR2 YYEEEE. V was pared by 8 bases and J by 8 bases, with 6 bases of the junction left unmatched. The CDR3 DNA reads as TGTGCCAGTGGACAGGGCAGGTATGAGCAGTTCTTC. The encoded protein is CASGQGRYEQFF.

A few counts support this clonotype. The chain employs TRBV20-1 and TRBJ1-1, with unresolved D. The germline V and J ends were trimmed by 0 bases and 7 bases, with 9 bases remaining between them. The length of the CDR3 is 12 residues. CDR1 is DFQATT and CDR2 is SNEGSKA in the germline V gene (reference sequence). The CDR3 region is CSARDGPSEAFF. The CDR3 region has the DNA TGCAGTGCTAGAGATGGTCCCAGTGAAGCTTTCTTT.

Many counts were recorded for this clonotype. CDR3 protein: CASRQNYREDTQYF. For the CDR3, the DNA is TGTGCCAGCAGGCAAAATTACAGGGAAGATACGCAGTATTTT. This chain connects TRBV7-2 to TRBJ2-3; perhaps TRBD1 as D (6 bases). Per germline, CDR1 SGHTA and CDR2 FQGNSA. The CDR3 is 14 amino acids. Trimming left V 6 bases short and J 5 bases short, with 15 bases between.

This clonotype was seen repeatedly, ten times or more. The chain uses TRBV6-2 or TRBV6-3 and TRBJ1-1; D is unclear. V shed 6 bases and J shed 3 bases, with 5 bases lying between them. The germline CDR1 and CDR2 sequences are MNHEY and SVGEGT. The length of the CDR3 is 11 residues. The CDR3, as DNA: TGTGCCAGCAGCAAAGACACTGAAGCTTTCTTT. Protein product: CASSKDTEAFF.

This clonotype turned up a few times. CDR3 region: CASSALRTGGNYGYTF. DNA of the CDR3: TGTGCCAGCAGTGCTCTTCGGACAGGGGGAAACTATGGCTACACCTTC. The V call is TRBV2, the J call TRBJ1-2; TRBD1 aligns across 10 bases. CDR1 is SNHLY, CDR2 FYNNEI, per germline. After removal of 4 bases from V and 2 bases from J, the junction contained 7 bases not matched to a gene. The CDR3 consists of 16 residues.

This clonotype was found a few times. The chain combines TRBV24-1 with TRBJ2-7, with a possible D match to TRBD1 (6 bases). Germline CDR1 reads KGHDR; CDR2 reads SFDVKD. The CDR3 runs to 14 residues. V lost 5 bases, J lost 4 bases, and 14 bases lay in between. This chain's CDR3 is CATSAAGVSYEQYF. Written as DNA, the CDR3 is TGTGCCACCAGTGCCGCAGGGGTGTCTTACGAGCAGTACTTC.

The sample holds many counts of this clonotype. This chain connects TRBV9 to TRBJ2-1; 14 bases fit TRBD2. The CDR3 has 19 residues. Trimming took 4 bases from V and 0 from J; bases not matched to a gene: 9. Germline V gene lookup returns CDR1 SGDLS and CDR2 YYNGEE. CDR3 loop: CASSSAYGTSGGSYNEQFF. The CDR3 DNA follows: TGTGCCAGCAGCTCAGCCTACGGGACTAGCGGGGGCTCCTACAATGAGCAGTTCTTC. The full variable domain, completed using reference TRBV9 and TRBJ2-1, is DSGVTQTPKHLITATGQRVTLRCSPRSGDLSVYWYQQSLDQGLQFLIQYYNGEERAKGNILERFSAQQFPDLHSELNLSSLELGDSALYFCASSSAYGTSGGSYNEQFFGPGTRLTVL.